This T cell receptor (beta chain) was retrieved from a study of blood T cell repertoires in COVID-19. The CDR3 covers 13 residues. Germline assignment: CDR1 SGHDN and CDR2 FVKESK. Trimming removed 6 bases from V and 0 bases from J, with 9 bases in between. Produced via immunoSEQ multiplex PCR; TCRdb's table is partial and in-frame only. There are 150,000 to 200,000 clones in the sample; roughly 79% occur only once, and 22% lies in the top ten. This TCR was recovered from a woman aged 80 or older with acute or convalescent COVID-19. Sequenced sample: peripheral blood. This sequence joins TRBV14 and TRBJ2-7; possible D gene TRBD1, 5 bases. The CDR3 DNA sequence: TGTGCCAGCAGGGATGACAGCTCCTACGAGCAGTACTTC. It yields the protein CASRDDSSYEQYF.